This is a list of T cell receptor beta chains from one sample in a study of Graves' ophthalmopathy and Graves' hyperthyroidism. From the multiplex PCR reads, TCRdb called clonotypes with MiXCR, one entry per CDR3 protein. The sample contains roughly 400,000 distinct CDR3 sequences, 15% to 17% of which appear only once. The sequencing sample was made of peripheral blood. These receptors all stem from a young woman with stable Graves' hyperthyroidism. CDR3s include the opening cysteine and the closing phenylalanine or tryptophan. Fields, in order: clone size, V gene, D gene, J gene, CDR3 protein, CDR3 DNA. The D gene is left open where the match is weak. The size entry is marked missing in some rows and otherwise reads once, few, many or a size class.

>many|TRBV5-1|TRBD1|TRBJ1-1
CASRVRDRDREAFF
TGCGCCAGCAGAGTCCGGGACAGGGATCGGGAAGCTTTCTTT
>many|TRBV6-1|TRBD1|TRBJ1-2
CASSEARGLAGANYGYTF
TGTGCCAGCAGTGAAGCGAGGGGGCTAGCGGGGGCTAACTATGGCTACACCTTC
>many|TRBV5-1|NA|TRBJ1-2
CASSSSGDYGYTF
TGCGCCAGCAGCTCGTCCGGGGACTATGGCTACACCTTC
>NA|TRBV28|NA|TRBJ1-1
CASSHSRAEAFF
TGTGCCAGCAGCCATTCCCGAGCTGAAGCTTTCTTT
>many|TRBV11-1|NA|TRBJ2-7
CASSLSWHEQYF
TGTGCCAGCAGCTTAAGTTGGCACGAGCAGTACTTC
>many|TRBV6-5|NA|TRBJ1-3
CASSLQKSSGNTIYF
TGTGCCAGCAGTTTACAGAAAAGCTCTGGAAACACCATATATTTT
>many|TRBV20-1|TRBD1|TRBJ2-5
CSARHDRGETQYF
TGCAGTGCTAGACATGACAGGGGAGAGACCCAGTACTTC
>few|TRBV18|TRBD1|TRBJ1-1
CASPPWTGVNTEAFF
TGTGCCAGCCCACCTTGGACAGGGGTGAACACTGAAGCTTTCTTT
>NA|TRBV5-1|TRBD1|TRBJ2-2
CASSLGQGNYRELFF
TGCGCCAGCAGCTTGGGACAGGGGAACTACCGGGAGCTGTTTTTT
>many|TRBV2|NA|TRBJ1-1
CATQLGTPMNTEAFF
TGTGCCACCCAACTTGGGACACCGATGAACACTGAAGCTTTCTTT
>few|TRBV11-1|TRBD1|TRBJ1-1
CASSPTRDSLMNTEAFF
TGTGCCAGCAGCCCTACCAGGGACAGTCTCATGAACACTGAAGCTTTCTTT
>many|TRBV12-3/TRBV12-4|TRBD1|TRBJ1-1
CASTRQGNTEAFF
TGTGCCAGCACCCGACAGGGGAACACTGAAGCTTTCTTT
>many|TRBV5-1|NA|TRBJ2-7
CASSSSGTRTYEQYF
TGCGCCAGCAGTTCATCCGGGACGAGGACGTACGAGCAGTACTTC
>few|TRBV6-5|NA|TRBJ1-1
CASSSGGTWDTEAFF
TGTGCCAGCAGTTCCGGGGGCACTTGGGACACTGAAGCTTTCTTT
>NA|TRBV11-1|TRBD2|TRBJ2-2
CASSLTTSGVGELFF
TGTGCCAGCAGCTTAACGACTAGCGGGGTCGGGGAGCTGTTTTTT
>many|TRBV27|TRBD2|TRBJ2-3
CASSSIGRASTDTQYF
TGTGCCAGCAGTTCCATCGGGAGGGCCTCGACAGATACGCAGTATTTT
>many|TRBV12-3/TRBV12-4|NA|TRBJ1-1
CASSLGGFGTFF
TGTGCCAGCAGTTTGGGGGGGTTCGGGACTTTCTTT
>NA|TRBV7-2|TRBD1|TRBJ1-1
CASSLAGTGVPSAFF
TGTGCCAGCAGCTTAGCCGGGACAGGGGTCCCTAGTGCTTTCTTT
>many|TRBV6-2/TRBV6-3|TRBD1|TRBJ1-6
CASSYRGQGAYSPLHF
TGTGCCAGCAGTTACCGAGGACAGGGGGCATATTCACCCCTCCACTTT